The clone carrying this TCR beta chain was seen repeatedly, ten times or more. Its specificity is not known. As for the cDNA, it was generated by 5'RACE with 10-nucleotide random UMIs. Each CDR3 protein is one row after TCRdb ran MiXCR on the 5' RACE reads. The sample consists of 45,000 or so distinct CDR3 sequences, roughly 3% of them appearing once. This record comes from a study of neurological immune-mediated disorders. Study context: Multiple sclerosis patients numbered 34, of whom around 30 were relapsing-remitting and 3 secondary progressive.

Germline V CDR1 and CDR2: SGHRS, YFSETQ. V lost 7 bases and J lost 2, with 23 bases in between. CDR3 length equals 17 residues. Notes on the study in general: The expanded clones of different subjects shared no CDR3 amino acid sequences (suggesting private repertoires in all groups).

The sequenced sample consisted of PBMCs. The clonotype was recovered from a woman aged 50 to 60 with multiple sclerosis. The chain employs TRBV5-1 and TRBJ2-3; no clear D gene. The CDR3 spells CASGSSPDGSDTDTQYF. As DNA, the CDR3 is TGCGCCAGCGGCTCCTCGCCGGACGGCTCAGACACAGATACGCAGTATTTT. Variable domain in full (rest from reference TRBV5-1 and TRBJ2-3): KAGVTQTPRYLIKTRGQQVTLSCSPISGHRSVSWYQQTPGQGLQFLFEYFSETQRNKGNFPGRFSGRQFSNSRSEMNVSTLELGDSALYLCASGSSPDGSDTDTQYFGPGTRLTVL.